These T cell receptor beta chains were read from a single sample in a study of cytomegalovirus exposure and HLA in healthy donors. The repertoire was sequenced with immunoSEQ multiplex PCR; TCRdb's copy has only in-frame clones and lacks some. Altogether roughly 160,000 clones are present, approximately 80% being singletons, with the ten largest covering roughly 10%. What was sequenced was PBMCs. The receptor source for this set is a man aged 18 to 30 in good health and CMV-seropositive. The CDR3 runs from the conserved cysteine through the conserved F or W. The order of the fields is V gene, D gene, clone size, J gene, CDR3 protein, CDR3 DNA. The D gene is left open where the match is weak. Rows may omit the clone size; those that give it use once, few, many or a size class.

v_call: TRBV11-2; d_call: TRBD1; clone_size: NA; j_call: TRBJ1-4; cdr3_aa: CASSFWTGDEKLFF; cdr3_nt: TGTGCCAGCAGCTTTTGGACAGGGGATGAAAAACTGTTTTTT
v_call: TRBV29-1; d_call: NA; clone_size: NA; j_call: TRBJ2-3; cdr3_aa: CSIQRSELTDTQYF; cdr3_nt: TGCAGCATACAACGGAGCGAACTCACAGATACGCAGTATTTT
v_call: TRBV6-5; d_call: NA; clone_size: NA; j_call: TRBJ2-5; cdr3_aa: CASSYVGGSGETQYF; cdr3_nt: TGTGCCAGCAGTTATGTGGGTGGGAGTGGGGAGACCCAGTACTTC
v_call: TRBV7-2; d_call: NA; clone_size: NA; j_call: TRBJ1-6; cdr3_aa: CASSFSSYNSPLHF; cdr3_nt: TGTGCCAGCAGCTTTAGCAGCTATAATTCACCCCTCCACTTT
v_call: TRBV10-3; d_call: TRBD1; clone_size: NA; j_call: TRBJ1-5; cdr3_aa: CAIREAGGFQPQHF; cdr3_nt: TGTGCCATCAGAGAGGCAGGGGGTTTTCAGCCCCAGCATTTT
v_call: TRBV27; d_call: NA; clone_size: NA; j_call: TRBJ1-4; cdr3_aa: CASSVFSTGDGKLFF; cdr3_nt: TGTGCCAGCAGTGTGTTTTCGACAGGTGATGGAAAACTGTTTTTT
v_call: TRBV19; d_call: NA; clone_size: few; j_call: TRBJ2-1; cdr3_aa: CASRRDTLYNEQFF; cdr3_nt: TGTGCCAGTCGCCGGGATACATTATACAATGAGCAGTTCTTC
v_call: TRBV19; d_call: TRBD1; clone_size: NA; j_call: TRBJ1-5; cdr3_aa: CASSTGQGTPQHF; cdr3_nt: TGTGCCAGTAGTACGGGACAGGGGACGCCCCAGCATTTT
v_call: TRBV7-9; d_call: TRBD1; clone_size: NA; j_call: TRBJ2-7; cdr3_aa: CASSPPGGQGVYEQYF; cdr3_nt: TGTGCCAGCAGCCCTCCGGGCGGGCAGGGGGTCTACGAGCAGTACTTC
v_call: TRBV2; d_call: NA; clone_size: NA; j_call: TRBJ2-2; cdr3_aa: CASSGGPVRTGELFF; cdr3_nt: TGTGCCAGCAGTGGAGGGCCGGTCAGGACCGGGGAGCTGTTTTTT
v_call: TRBV27; d_call: TRBD1; clone_size: NA; j_call: TRBJ1-5; cdr3_aa: CASSADRGGRPQHF; cdr3_nt: TGTGCCAGCAGTGCCGACAGGGGAGGGAGGCCCCAGCATTTT
v_call: TRBV7-9; d_call: NA; clone_size: few; j_call: TRBJ1-6; cdr3_aa: CASSLEMSGAPLHF; cdr3_nt: TGTGCCAGCAGCCTAGAGATGTCGGGGGCACCCCTCCACTTT
v_call: TRBV10-3; d_call: NA; clone_size: NA; j_call: TRBJ2-2; cdr3_aa: CAISEIGELFF; cdr3_nt: TGTGCCATCAGTGAAATAGGGGAGCTGTTTTTT
v_call: TRBV10-3; d_call: NA; clone_size: NA; j_call: TRBJ2-5; cdr3_aa: CAISEGQGRQETQYF; cdr3_nt: TGTGCCATCAGTGAGGGTCAGGGTAGGCAAGAGACCCAGTACTTC
v_call: TRBV14; d_call: NA; clone_size: NA; j_call: TRBJ2-7; cdr3_aa: CASSQDWATYEQYF; cdr3_nt: TGTGCCAGCAGCCAAGATTGGGCCACCTACGAGCAGTACTTC
v_call: TRBV11-2; d_call: NA; clone_size: NA; j_call: TRBJ1-2; cdr3_aa: CASSLDRVGTTRSNYGYTF; cdr3_nt: TGTGCCAGCAGCTTAGATCGGGTCGGGACAACTAGATCTAACTATGGCTACACCTTC
v_call: TRBV5-1; d_call: TRBD2; clone_size: few; j_call: TRBJ2-3; cdr3_aa: CASSLASGGYTDTQYF; cdr3_nt: TGCGCCAGCAGCTTGGCCTCGGGGGGTTACACAGATACGCAGTATTTT
v_call: TRBV6-1; d_call: TRBD2; clone_size: NA; j_call: TRBJ2-3; cdr3_aa: CASATSGRTDTQYF; cdr3_nt: TGTGCCAGCGCCACTAGCGGGAGGACAGATACGCAGTATTTT
v_call: TRBV5-1; d_call: NA; clone_size: NA; j_call: TRBJ2-6; cdr3_aa: CASSLVLSTGANVLTF; cdr3_nt: TGCGCCAGCAGCTTGGTACTCTCTACTGGGGCCAACGTCCTGACTTTC
v_call: TRBV7-2; d_call: NA; clone_size: NA; j_call: TRBJ2-4; cdr3_aa: CASSLGRRGSSLAKNIQYF; cdr3_nt: TGTGCCAGCAGCTTAGGTCGGCGGGGTTCCTCACTAGCCAAAAACATTCAGTACTTC
v_call: TRBV5-1; d_call: TRBD2; clone_size: few; j_call: TRBJ2-3; cdr3_aa: CASSLGVAGGTDTQYF; cdr3_nt: TGCGCCAGCAGCTTGGGGGTAGCGGGGGGCACAGATACGCAGTATTTT
v_call: TRBV19; d_call: TRBD2; clone_size: NA; j_call: TRBJ2-5; cdr3_aa: CASSSGGARETQYF; cdr3_nt: TGTGCCAGTAGTAGCGGGGGGGCTAGGGAGACCCAGTACTTC
v_call: TRBV29-1; d_call: TRBD2; clone_size: NA; j_call: TRBJ2-7; cdr3_aa: CSVDGSTSGRSYEQYF; cdr3_nt: TGCAGCGTTGATGGGTCAACTAGCGGGAGGTCCTACGAGCAGTACTTC
v_call: TRBV25-1; d_call: NA; clone_size: few; j_call: TRBJ1-1; cdr3_aa: CASSGGQFAFF; cdr3_nt: TGTGCCAGCAGTGGCGGGCAGTTTGCTTTCTTT
v_call: TRBV7-9; d_call: TRBD2; clone_size: NA; j_call: TRBJ2-7; cdr3_aa: CASQTSGSSYEQYF; cdr3_nt: TGTGCCAGCCAGACTAGCGGGTCATCCTACGAGCAGTACTTC